Listed below are T cell receptor beta chains from one sample, sequenced in a study of T cell changes during pregnancy in multiple sclerosis. Method: immunoSEQ multiplex PCR; TCRdb's copy keeps in-frame clones and lacks some. The sample consists of approximately 110,000 clones, about nine tenths of them appearing once. The sample in question was peripheral blood, obtained after pregnancy. These receptors were taken from a female donor with multiple sclerosis, enrolled in a pregnancy study. Both conserved end residues are part of each CDR3. The order of the fields is CDR3 DNA, CDR3 protein, D gene, clone size, J gene, V gene. The D gene is left open where the match is weak. The listing skips clone size in some rows; elsewhere it reads once, few, many or a size class.

TGTGCCAGCAGTCTACAGGGTAGTGAGACCCAGTACTTC,CASSLQGSETQYF,.,.,TRBJ2-5,TRBV11-2
TGTGCCAGCAGTTTATTTGGGGGCACAGTACCCAATCAGCCCCAGCATTTT,CASSLFGGTVPNQPQHF,.,.,TRBJ1-5,TRBV27
TGTGCCAGCAGTCCTTGGGGGGGGAGTCAGCCCCAGCATTTT,CASSPWGGSQPQHF,.,.,TRBJ1-5,TRBV27
TGTGCCAGCAGTTTTGACAGGGGACACTACGAGCAGTACTTC,CASSFDRGHYEQYF,TRBD1,.,TRBJ2-7,TRBV27
TGTGCCAGCAGCCCTCCCCCGGGACTAGCTTCGGGGACCGGGGAGCTGTTTTTT,CASSPPPGLASGTGELFF,TRBD2,.,TRBJ2-2,TRBV7-3
TGTGCCAGCAGTAAAGATACCGGGACAGGGCAAGATACGCAGTATTTT,CASSKDTGTGQDTQYF,TRBD1,.,TRBJ2-3,TRBV6-7
TGTGCCAGCAGGACACAGGGTGGAGGCACTGAAGCTTTCTTT,CASRTQGGGTEAFF,.,.,TRBJ1-1,TRBV2
TGTGCCAGCAGCCAGCAACAGGGGGACTATGGCTACACCTTC,CASSQQQGDYGYTF,TRBD1,.,TRBJ1-2,TRBV5-5
TGTGCCAGCAGCGTAGTCGGGGGGGGTGCGAACACCGGGGAGCTGTTTTTT,CASSVVGGGANTGELFF,TRBD2,.,TRBJ2-2,TRBV9
TGTGCAGGACAGGGGGCGCGCGGAGATACGCAGTATTTT,CAGQGARGDTQYF,TRBD1,.,TRBJ2-3,TRBV6-1
TGTGCCACCAGCAGAGGAGACAGGACCTATAATTCACCCCTCCACTTT,CATSRGDRTYNSPLHF,.,.,TRBJ1-6,TRBV15
TGTGCCAGCAGCTCATTGGTGTCGGGGTGGGATGGCTACACCTTC,CASSSLVSGWDGYTF,.,once,TRBJ1-2,TRBV5-6
TGTGCCAGCAGCAAGGGACAGGGGGGATCTAATGAAAAACTGTTTTTT,CASSKGQGGSNEKLFF,TRBD1,.,TRBJ1-4,TRBV9
TGTGCCAGTAGTATAAAACAGGCGAATGAAAAACTGTTTTTT,CASSIKQANEKLFF,.,.,TRBJ1-4,TRBV19
TGTGCCAGCAGCAGCTTTTTTACAGAGACCCAGTACTTC,CASSSFFTETQYF,.,once,TRBJ2-5,TRBV7-9
TGTGCCAGCAGCTTATCACCGGGACAGAGCTCCTACAATGAGCAGTTCTTC,CASSLSPGQSSYNEQFF,TRBD1,.,TRBJ2-1,TRBV7-3
TGTGCCAGCTCACCACGGAGGGGGCGCGGGTCACCCCTCCACTTT,CASSPRRGRGSPLHF,TRBD1,.,TRBJ1-6,TRBV18
TGTGCCAGCAGTGAACCTTCGACAGGGAAATATGGCTACACCTTC,CASSEPSTGKYGYTF,TRBD1,.,TRBJ1-2,TRBV2
TGTGCCAGCAGCTTAGGTAGGGGACTAGAGTTCGGAGAGACCCAGTACTTC,CASSLGRGLEFGETQYF,TRBD2,.,TRBJ2-5,TRBV7-8
TGTGCCAGCAGCGTAGACCTAGCGGGGGGGCATGGAACGCAGTATTTT,CASSVDLAGGHGTQYF,TRBD2,.,TRBJ2-3,TRBV9
TGTGCCAGCAGCGATACAGGGTCTAATGAAAAACTGTTTTTT,CASSDTGSNEKLFF,.,.,TRBJ1-4,TRBV2
TGTGCCAGCAGGGATCGGACAGGGGGAACAAACACTGAAGCTTTCTTT,CASRDRTGGTNTEAFF,TRBD1,.,TRBJ1-1,TRBV27
TGTGCCAGCAGCAAAACACCAGGGGGCAAAGGAAACACCATATATTTT,CASSKTPGGKGNTIYF,.,.,TRBJ1-3,TRBV21-1
TGCGCCAGCAGCCAGGTTGCGCGGACAGGGGCCAGCCGGGAGCTGTTTTTT,CASSQVARTGASRELFF,TRBD1,once,TRBJ2-2,TRBV4-1
TGCGCCAGCAGCCAAGTTTTCACCGGGGACGAGCAGTACTTC,CASSQVFTGDEQYF,.,.,TRBJ2-7,TRBV4-1
TGTGCCAGCAGCCCGCGGGGCGACGGCACCGGGGAGCTGTTTTTT,CASSPRGDGTGELFF,.,.,TRBJ2-2,TRBV9
TGTGCCAGTTCCGGGACAGGGGAAATAGAGACCCAGTACTTC,CASSGTGEIETQYF,TRBD1,.,TRBJ2-5,TRBV19
TGCGCCAGCAGCTTGGACTCGAGGGTCACAGATACGCAGTATTTT,CASSLDSRVTDTQYF,.,once,TRBJ2-3,TRBV5-1
TGCGCCAGCAGCTTTGGTGCCCGGACAGGGTTATTCTCTGGAAACACCATATATTTT,CASSFGARTGLFSGNTIYF,TRBD1,.,TRBJ1-3,TRBV5-1
TGCGCCAGCAGCCTGATACAGGGGAGCTCTGGAAACACCATATATTTT,CASSLIQGSSGNTIYF,TRBD1,.,TRBJ1-3,TRBV5-1
TGTGCTAGCAGCCCCGGGGGGACACACGAAAAACTGTTTTTT,CASSPGGTHEKLFF,.,.,TRBJ1-4,TRBV7-7
TGTGCCAGCAGTTTGTGGTCTAGCGGGGGGCGGGGTGAGCAGTTCTTC,CASSLWSSGGRGEQFF,TRBD2,.,TRBJ2-1,TRBV28
TGTGCCAGAATTCCTTTATGGGCTAACGCAAGCACAGATACGCAGTATTTT,CARIPLWANASTDTQYF,.,.,TRBJ2-3,TRBV7-5
TGTGCCAGCAGCCCGGGACAGGGTTGGGGCTACACCTTC,CASSPGQGWGYTF,TRBD1,.,TRBJ1-2,TRBV9
TGTGCCTACGACAGGGACACTGAAGCTTTCTTT,CAYDRDTEAFF,TRBD1,few,TRBJ1-1,TRBV30
TGCGCCAGCAGCCCGACTAGCGGGAGCTCCTACAATGAGCAGTTCTTC,CASSPTSGSSYNEQFF,TRBD2,.,TRBJ2-1,TRBV5-1
TGTGCCAGCAGTGGACTAGGTCTCAACACCGGGGAGCTGTTTTTT,CASSGLGLNTGELFF,.,.,TRBJ2-2,TRBV6-1
TGTGCCAGTAGAGGACTAGCGGGGGGGTCGTACAATGAGCAGTTCTTC,CASRGLAGGSYNEQFF,TRBD2,once,TRBJ2-1,TRBV19
TGTGCCAGTAGTATAGTTTTGAGCTCCTACAATGAGCAGTTCTTC,CASSIVLSSYNEQFF,.,.,TRBJ2-1,TRBV19
TGTGCCTCCCAGACAGGGGGCTACACTGAAGCTTTCTTT,CASQTGGYTEAFF,TRBD1,.,TRBJ1-1,TRBV28
TGTGCCAGCAACCGGGGGGGGATAGGAAATTCACCCCTCCACTTT,CASNRGGIGNSPLHF,.,.,TRBJ1-6,TRBV9
TGCGCCAGCAGCTTGGCAAATGAGCAGTTCTTC,CASSLANEQFF,.,.,TRBJ2-1,TRBV5-1
TGTGCCAGCAGCCAAGGGCAGCGACTTTTGAACACTGAAGCTTTCTTT,CASSQGQRLLNTEAFF,.,.,TRBJ1-1,TRBV14
TGTGCCAGCAGTTTATCAGGACCGGGGGGGGTCTACAATGAGCAGTTCTTC,CASSLSGPGGVYNEQFF,TRBD2,.,TRBJ2-1,TRBV27
TGTGCCAGCAGCTTGTTCGGCAGCGGGGGGGCGCGAGAGCAGTTCTTC,CASSLFGSGGAREQFF,TRBD2,once,TRBJ2-1,TRBV5-4
TGTGCCAGCACACTTCAGGGGGCGCAAAATCAGCCCCAGCATTTT,CASTLQGAQNQPQHF,TRBD1,.,TRBJ1-5,TRBV2